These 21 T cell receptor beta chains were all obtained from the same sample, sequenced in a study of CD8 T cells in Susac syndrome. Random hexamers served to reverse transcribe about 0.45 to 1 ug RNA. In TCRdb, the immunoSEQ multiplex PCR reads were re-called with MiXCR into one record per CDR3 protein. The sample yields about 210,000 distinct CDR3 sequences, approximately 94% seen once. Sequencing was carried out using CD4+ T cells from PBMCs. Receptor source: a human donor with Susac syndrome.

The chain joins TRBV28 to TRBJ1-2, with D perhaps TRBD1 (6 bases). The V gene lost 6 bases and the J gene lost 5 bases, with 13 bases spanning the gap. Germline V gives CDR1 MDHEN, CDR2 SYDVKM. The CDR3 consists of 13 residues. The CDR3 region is CASRPQGEYGYTF. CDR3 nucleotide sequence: TGTGCCAGCAGGCCACAGGGAGAGTATGGCTACACCTTC.

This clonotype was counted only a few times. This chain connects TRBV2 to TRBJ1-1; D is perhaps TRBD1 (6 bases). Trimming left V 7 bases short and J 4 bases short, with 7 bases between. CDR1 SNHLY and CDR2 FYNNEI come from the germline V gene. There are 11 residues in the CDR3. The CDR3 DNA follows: TGTGCCAGCACAGGGGTCACTGAAGCTTTCTTT. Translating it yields CASTGVTEAFF.

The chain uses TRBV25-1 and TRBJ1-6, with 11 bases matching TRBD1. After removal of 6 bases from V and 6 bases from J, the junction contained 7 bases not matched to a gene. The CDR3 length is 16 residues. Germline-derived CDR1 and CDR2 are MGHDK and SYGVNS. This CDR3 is CASRRTGGAPNSPLHF. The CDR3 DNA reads TGTGCCAGCAGACGGACAGGGGGCGCCCCTAATTCACCCCTCCACTTT.

The CDR3 DNA reads as TGCGCCAGCAGCTTGAGCGTAAGCGCGGGCACAGATACGCAGTATTTT. Translation gives CASSLSVSAGTDTQYF. V is TRBV5-1 and J is TRBJ2-3; D gene ambiguous. This CDR3 comprises 16 residues. CDR1 SGHRS and CDR2 YFSETQ come from the germline V gene. With 1 base removed from V and 1 base from J, the gap between germline ends came to 13 bases.

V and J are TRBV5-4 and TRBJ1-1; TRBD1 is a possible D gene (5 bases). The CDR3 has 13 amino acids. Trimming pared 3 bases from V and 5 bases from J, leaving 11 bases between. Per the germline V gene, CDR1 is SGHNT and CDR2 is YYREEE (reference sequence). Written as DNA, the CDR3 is TGTGCCAGCAGCTCCAGGGTTTTTACTGAAGCTTTCTTT. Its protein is CASSSRVFTEAFF. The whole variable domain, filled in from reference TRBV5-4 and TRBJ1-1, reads ETGVTQSPTHLIKTRGQQVTLRCSSQSGHNTVSWYQQALGQGPQFIFQYYREEENGRGNFPPRFSGLQFPNYSSELNVNALELDDSALYLCASSSRVFTEAFFGQGTRLTVV.

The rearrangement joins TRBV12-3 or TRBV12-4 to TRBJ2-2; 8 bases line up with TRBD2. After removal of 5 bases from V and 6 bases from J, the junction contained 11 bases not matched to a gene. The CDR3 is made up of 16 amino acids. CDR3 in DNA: TGTGCCAGCAGTCCCCGGGGGGGTATGAAGCCCGGGGAGCTGTTTTTT. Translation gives CASSPRGGMKPGELFF.

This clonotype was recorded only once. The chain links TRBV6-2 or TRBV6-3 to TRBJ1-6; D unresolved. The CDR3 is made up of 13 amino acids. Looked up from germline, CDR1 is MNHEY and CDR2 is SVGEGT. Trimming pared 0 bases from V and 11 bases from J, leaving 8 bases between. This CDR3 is CASSYSMSTPLHF. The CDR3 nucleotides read TGTGCCAGCAGTTACTCGATGAGTACACCCCTCCACTTT.

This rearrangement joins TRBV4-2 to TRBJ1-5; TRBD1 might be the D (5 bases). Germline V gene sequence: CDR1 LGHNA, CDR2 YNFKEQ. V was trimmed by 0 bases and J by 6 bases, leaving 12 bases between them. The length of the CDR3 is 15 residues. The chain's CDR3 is CASSQDPQGPQPQHF. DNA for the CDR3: TGTGCCAGCAGCCAAGATCCGCAGGGTCCTCAGCCCCAGCATTTT.

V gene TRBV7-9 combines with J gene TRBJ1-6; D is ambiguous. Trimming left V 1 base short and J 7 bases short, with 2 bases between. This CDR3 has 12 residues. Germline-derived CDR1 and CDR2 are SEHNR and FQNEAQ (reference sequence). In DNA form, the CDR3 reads TGTGCCAGCAGCTTAGAGAATTCACCCCTCCACTTT. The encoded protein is CASSLENSPLHF.

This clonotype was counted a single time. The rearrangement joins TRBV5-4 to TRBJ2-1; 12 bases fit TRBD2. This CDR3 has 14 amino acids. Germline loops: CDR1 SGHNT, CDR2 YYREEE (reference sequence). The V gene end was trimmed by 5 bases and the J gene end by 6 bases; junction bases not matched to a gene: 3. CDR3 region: CASRPSGGANEQFF. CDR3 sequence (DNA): TGTGCCAGCAGACCTAGCGGGGGGGCCAATGAGCAGTTCTTC.

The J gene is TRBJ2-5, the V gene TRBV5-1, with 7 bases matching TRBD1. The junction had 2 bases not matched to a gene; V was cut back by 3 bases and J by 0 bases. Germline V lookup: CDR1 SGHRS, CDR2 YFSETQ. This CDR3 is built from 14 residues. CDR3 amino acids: CASSSDRDQETQYF. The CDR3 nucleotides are TGCGCCAGCAGCTCCGACAGGGACCAAGAGACCCAGTACTTC.

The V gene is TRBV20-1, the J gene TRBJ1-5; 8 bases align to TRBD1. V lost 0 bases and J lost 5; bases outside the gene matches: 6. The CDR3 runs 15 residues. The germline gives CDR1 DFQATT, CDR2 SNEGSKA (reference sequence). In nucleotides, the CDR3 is TGCAGTGCTAGAGATGGGACAGGTGGTGATCAGCCCCAGCATTTT. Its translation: CSARDGTGGDQPQHF.

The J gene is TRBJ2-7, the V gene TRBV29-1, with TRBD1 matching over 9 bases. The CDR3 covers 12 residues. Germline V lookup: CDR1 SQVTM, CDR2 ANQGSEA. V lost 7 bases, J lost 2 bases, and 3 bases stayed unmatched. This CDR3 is CSGGTGTYEQYF. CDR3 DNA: TGCAGCGGTGGGACAGGGACCTACGAGCAGTACTTC.

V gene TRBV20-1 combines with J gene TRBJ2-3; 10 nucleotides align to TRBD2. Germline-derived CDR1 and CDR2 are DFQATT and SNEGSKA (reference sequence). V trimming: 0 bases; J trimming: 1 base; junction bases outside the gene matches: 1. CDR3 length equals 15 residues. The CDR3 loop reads CSARDSGGRTDTQYF. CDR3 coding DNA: TGCAGTGCTAGAGATAGCGGGGGGCGCACAGATACGCAGTATTTT.

CDR3 coding DNA: TGTGCCAGCAGTTACTCGAAGCGGGGGGAAGACTACGAGCAGTACTTC. Translating it yields CASSYSKRGEDYEQYF. The V call is TRBV6-2 or TRBV6-3, the J call TRBJ2-7; 9 nucleotides line up with TRBD2. This CDR3 spans 16 amino acids. Germline CDR1 is MNHEY and CDR2 is SVGEGT. After removal of 0 bases from V and 3 bases from J, the junction contained 6 bases not matched to a gene.

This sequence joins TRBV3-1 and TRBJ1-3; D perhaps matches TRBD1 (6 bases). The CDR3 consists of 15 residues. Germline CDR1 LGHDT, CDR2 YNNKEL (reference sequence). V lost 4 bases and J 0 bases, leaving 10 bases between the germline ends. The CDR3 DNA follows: TGTGCCAGCAGCCGCGTCAGGGGCTCTGGAAACACCATATATTTT. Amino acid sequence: CASSRVRGSGNTIYF.

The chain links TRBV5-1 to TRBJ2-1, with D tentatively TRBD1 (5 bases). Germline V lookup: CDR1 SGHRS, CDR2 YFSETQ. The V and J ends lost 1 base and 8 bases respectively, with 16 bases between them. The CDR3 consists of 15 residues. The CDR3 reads CASSLSRGKLDEQFF. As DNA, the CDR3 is TGCGCCAGCAGCTTGAGTAGGGGCAAGTTGGATGAGCAGTTCTTC.

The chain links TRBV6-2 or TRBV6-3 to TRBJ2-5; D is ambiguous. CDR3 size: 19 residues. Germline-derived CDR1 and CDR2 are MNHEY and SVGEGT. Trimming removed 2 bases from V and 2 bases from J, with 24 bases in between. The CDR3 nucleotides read TGTGCCAGCAGTTACGCCAACCGGGCCCCACCTCGGATTCAAGAGACCCAGTACTTC. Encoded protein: CASSYANRAPPRIQETQYF.

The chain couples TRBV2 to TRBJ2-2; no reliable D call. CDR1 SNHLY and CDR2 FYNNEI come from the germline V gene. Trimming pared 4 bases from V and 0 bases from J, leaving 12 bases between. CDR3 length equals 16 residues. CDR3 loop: CASSVRRPANTGELFF. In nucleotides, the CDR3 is TGTGCCAGCAGTGTTAGACGGCCAGCGAACACCGGGGAGCTGTTTTTT.

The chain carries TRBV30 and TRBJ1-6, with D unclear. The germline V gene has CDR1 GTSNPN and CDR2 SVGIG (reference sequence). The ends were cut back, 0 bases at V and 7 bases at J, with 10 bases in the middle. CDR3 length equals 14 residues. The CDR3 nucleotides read TGTGCCTGGAGTGTCGGGCAGGAGAATTCACCCCTCCACTTT. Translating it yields CAWSVGQENSPLHF.

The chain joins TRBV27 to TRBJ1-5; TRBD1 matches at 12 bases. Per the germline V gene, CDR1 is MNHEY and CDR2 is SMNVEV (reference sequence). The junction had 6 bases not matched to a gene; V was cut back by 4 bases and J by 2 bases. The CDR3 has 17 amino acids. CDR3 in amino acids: CASSSTGTGGRNQPQHF. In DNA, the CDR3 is TGTGCCAGCAGTTCAACCGGGACAGGGGGCCGCAATCAGCCCCAGCATTTT.